Presented here are 20 T cell receptor beta chains from one specimen sequenced in a study of blood T cell repertoires in COVID-19. The assay was immunoSEQ multiplex PCR, and TCRdb's table has in-frame clones only and misses some. The repertoire holds tens of thousands of clones, with 85% to 90% as singletons. The specimen sequenced was peripheral blood. The source of these receptors is a human donor in a cohort sampled during active COVID-19.

This chain uses TRBV14 with TRBJ1-1; tentatively, D is TRBD1 (5 bases). CDR1 is SGHDN, CDR2 FVKESK, per germline. The V end was cut by 5 bases, the J end by 12 bases, with 16 bases between. CDR3 size: 12 residues. The CDR3, as DNA: TGTGCCAGCAGCAGTACTTCAGGGAACCCTTTCTTT. This translates into CASSSTSGNPFF.

The V call is TRBV18, the J call TRBJ1-4; possible D gene TRBD1, 6 bases. CDR1 is KGHSH, CDR2 LQKENI, per germline. Between the trimmed V and J ends, which lost 4 bases and 2 bases, there was a span of 8 bases. CDR3 length: 14 amino acids. Written as DNA, the CDR3 is TGTGCCAGCTCACGTGGGGGCACTAATGAAAAACTGTTTTTT. Encoded protein: CASSRGGTNEKLFF.

This sequence joins TRBV7-8 and TRBJ1-1, with no clear D. Germline V gives CDR1 SGHVS, CDR2 FQNEAQ. This CDR3 comprises 13 residues. Trimming cost V 2 bases and J 0 bases, with 4 bases left between them. The CDR3 DNA reads as TGTGCCAGCAGCTTAATATTGAACACTGAAGCTTTCTTT. The encoded protein is CASSLILNTEAFF.

The chain couples TRBV28 to TRBJ2-3; D unresolved. The length of the CDR3 is 11 residues. Germline-derived CDR1 and CDR2 are MDHEN and SYDVKM. The ends were cut back, 6 bases at V and 5 bases at J, with 6 bases in the middle. The CDR3 sequence: CASSLLDTQYF. The CDR3 nucleotides read TGTGCCAGCAGCTTACTAGATACGCAGTATTTT.

The V call is TRBV14, the J call TRBJ1-1, with a weak D call TRBD1 (5 bases). The V gene's germline CDR1 is SGHDN and CDR2 FVKESK. The CDR3 runs to 15 residues. Trimming shortened V by 4 bases and J by 6 bases, and 18 bases separated the two germline ends. This CDR3 is CASSLIGRGDPEAFF. The CDR3 DNA follows: TGTGCCAGCAGCCTCATTGGGCGGGGGGACCCTGAAGCTTTCTTT. The full variable domain, rest sourced from reference TRBV14 and TRBJ1-1, is EAGVTQFPSHSVIEKGQTVTLRCDPISGHDNLYWYRRVMGKEIKFLLHFVKESKQDESGMPNNRFLAERTGGTYSTLKVQPAELEDSGVYFCASSLIGRGDPEAFFGQGTRLTVV.

The CDR3 region is CASDSSGNTIYF. The CDR3, as DNA: TGTGCCAGCGACAGCTCTGGAAACACCATATATTTT. V usage is TRBV2 and J usage is TRBJ1-3; a possible D gene is TRBD1 (5 bases). The CDR3 is 12 amino acids. Trimming pared 8 bases from V and 0 bases from J, leaving 5 bases between. Germline V gene sequence: CDR1 SNHLY, CDR2 FYNNEI.

The rearrangement uses TRBV6-6 and TRBJ2-7, with 8 bases lining up with TRBD1. J was trimmed by 5 bases and V by 6 bases; bases with no gene match: 9. The CDR3 totals 14 residues. CDR1 and CDR2 (germline): MNHNY, SVGAGI (reference sequence). The CDR3 loop is CASRTGTGSHEQYF. CDR3 nucleotides: TGTGCCAGCAGGACCGGGACAGGAAGTCACGAGCAGTACTTC.

The chain recombines TRBV6-1 with TRBJ1-2; 12 bases agree with TRBD1. J gave up 7 bases and V 1 base, and 10 bases lay outside the gene matches. This CDR3 region has 17 residues. Germline V CDR1 and CDR2: MNHNS, SASEGT. CDR3 in amino acids: CASSEGSVGTGGSGYTF. Here the CDR3 DNA reads TGTGCCAGCAGTGAAGGGAGTGTGGGGACAGGGGGCAGTGGCTACACCTTC.

The chain is built from TRBV27 and TRBJ1-1; 8 bases are a match to TRBD1. The V gene's germline CDR1 is MNHEY and CDR2 SMNVEV (reference sequence). The CDR3 runs to 15 residues. The junction had 14 bases not matched to a gene; V was cut back by 11 bases and J by 3 bases. CDR3 protein: CASGRGPRLDTEAFF. CDR3 coding DNA: TGTGCCTCAGGCAGGGGGCCTCGTCTCGACACTGAAGCTTTCTTT.

This chain links TRBV7-9 with TRBJ1-1, with D perhaps TRBD1 (6 bases). The germline CDR1 and CDR2 sequences are SEHNR and FQNEAQ (reference sequence). The CDR3 loop spans 19 amino acids. Trimming removed 4 bases at V and 2 bases at J, with 26 bases between. The CDR3 spells CASSYPVGQGNSQNTEAFF. The CDR3 bases are TGTGCCAGCAGCTATCCGGTGGGGCAGGGGAATTCTCAAAACACTGAAGCTTTCTTT.

The chain combines TRBV25-1 with TRBJ2-2; 11 nucleotides match TRBD1. CDR1 and CDR2 from the germline V gene are MGHDK and SYGVNS. This CDR3 comprises 15 residues. The J segment lost 7 bases and the V segment lost 7 bases, leaving 8 bases of the junction unmatched. CDR3 coding DNA: TGTGCCAGCACCGAAGGGGGACAGGGGGGCGGGGAGCTGTTTTTT. Its translation is CASTEGGQGGGELFF.

This rearrangement joins TRBV20-1 to TRBJ1-3, with unresolved D. CDR3 length equals 11 residues. Trimming removed 3 bases at V and 3 bases at J, with 3 bases between. Per the germline V gene, CDR1 is DFQATT and CDR2 is SNEGSKA (reference sequence). The CDR3 nucleotides are TGCAGTGCTAGGCGTGGAAACACCATATATTTT. Its translation is CSARRGNTIYF.

The J gene is TRBJ2-5, the V gene TRBV6-5; TRBD1 matches at 9 bases. This CDR3 comprises 14 residues. V shed 9 bases, J shed 5 bases, and the junction held 10 bases outside the gene matches. Germline CDR1 reads MNHEY; CDR2 reads SVGAGI. The CDR3 loop reads CASRSDRGIETQYF. The CDR3, as DNA: TGTGCCAGTCGATCCGACAGGGGGATCGAGACCCAGTACTTC.

The chain links TRBV6-5 to TRBJ2-1; 7 nucleotides align to TRBD2. The CDR3 totals 15 residues. Germline assignment: CDR1 MNHEY and CDR2 SVGAGI. The J segment lost 4 bases and the V segment lost 1 base, leaving 4 bases of the junction unmatched. The CDR3 sequence: CASSYLAGDYNEQFF. The CDR3, as DNA: TGTGCCAGCAGTTACTTGGCGGGGGATTACAATGAGCAGTTCTTC.

This chain joins TRBV5-4 and TRBJ1-2; TRBD1 agrees at 10 bases. Trimming cost V 1 base and J 2 bases; bases outside gene matches: 5. The CDR3 sequence is 16 residues long. Germline V gives CDR1 SGHNT, CDR2 YYREEE (reference sequence). The CDR3 DNA follows: TGTGCCAGCAGCTTGTTGCGGGGACAGGGGAACTATGGCTACACCTTC. Its translation is CASSLLRGQGNYGYTF.

The rearrangement joins TRBV28 to TRBJ1-2; D remains unclear. Germline CDR1 MDHEN, CDR2 SYDVKM. This CDR3 region has 15 residues. Trimming stripped 4 bases from V and 8 bases from J, with 20 bases between. The CDR3 sequence is CASSSSPIGVRGYTF. CDR3 DNA sequence: TGTGCCAGCAGTTCCTCACCTATCGGGGTCCGCGGCTACACCTTC.

The chain recombines TRBV27 with TRBJ1-1; D call uncertain. V shed 7 bases and J shed 1 base, with 13 bases lying between them. This CDR3 spans 14 amino acids. The germline gives CDR1 MNHEY, CDR2 SMNVEV (reference sequence). DNA of the CDR3: TGTGCCAGCATTACCGGGAACCGGAACACTGAAGCTTTCTTT. Amino acids: CASITGNRNTEAFF.

This clone was seen once. This sequence joins TRBV5-1 and TRBJ2-7; perhaps TRBD1 as D (6 bases). CDR1 and CDR2 from the germline V gene are SGHRS and YFSETQ. The CDR3 has 14 amino acids. Trimming removed 4 bases at V and 7 bases at J, with 18 bases between. The chain's CDR3 is CASSRSTGQGEQYF. CDR3 sequence (DNA): TGCGCCAGCAGCCGATCGACAGGTCAGGGGGAGCAGTACTTC.

The chain combines TRBV12-3 or TRBV12-4 with TRBJ1-1; TRBD1 aligns across 7 bases. The CDR3 runs 13 residues. The trim removed 7 bases at V and 3 bases at J, leaving 5 bases unmatched. CDR3 protein: CASTPQGYTEAFF. In DNA, the CDR3 is TGTGCCAGCACCCCACAGGGGTACACTGAAGCTTTCTTT.

The chain recombines TRBV2 with TRBJ1-5, with TRBD1 identical over 7 bases. CDR3 length: 14 residues. Germline V gene lookup returns CDR1 SNHLY and CDR2 FYNNEI. Unmatched junction bases numbered 2, after V lost 6 bases and J lost 0 bases. For the CDR3, the DNA is TGTGCCAGCAGCAACAGGGGTAGCAATCAGCCCCAGCATTTT. Its protein product is CASSNRGSNQPQHF. The whole variable domain, remainder taken from reference TRBV2 and TRBJ1-5, is EPEVTQTPSHQVTQMGQEVILRCVPISNHLYFYWYRQILGQKVEFLVSFYNNEISEKSEIFDDQFSVERPDGSNFTLKIRSTKLEDSAMYFCASSNRGSNQPQHFGDGTRLSIL.